The 19 T cell receptor beta chains listed next were all sequenced from one sample in a study of T-cell memory formation after mild COVID-19. Using its own MiXCR run on the 5' RACE reads, TCRdb lists one record per CDR3 protein. The sample shows about 270,000 distinct CDR3 sequences, less than 20% of them seen only once. The specimen was PBMCs or a T cell subset sorted from them (not recorded which). The receptors originated from an adult woman who had mild COVID-19 (a few samples of this study predate the infection). Cell type and time point are not known.

This clonotype has more than one count but fewer than ten. The chain combines TRBV7-6 with TRBJ2-3; TRBD1 or TRBD2 may be the D gene (5 bases each). Trimming shortened V by 1 base and J by 0 bases, and 14 bases separated the two germline ends. Looked up from germline, CDR1 is SGHVS and CDR2 is FNYEAQ. This CDR3 spans 17 amino acids. Here the CDR3 DNA reads TGTGCCAGCAGCTTAGTCGGTGGGACGGTCAGCACAGATACGCAGTATTTT. This sequence encodes CASSLVGGTVSTDTQYF.

In DNA form, the CDR3 reads TGTGCCAGCAGCGAAGACAGGGGCACCAACAATGAGCAGTTCTTC. Translated: CASSEDRGTNNEQFF. The rearrangement links TRBV25-1 to TRBJ2-1, with TRBD1 matching 8 bases. Germline assignment: CDR1 MGHDK and CDR2 SYGVNS. The CDR3 is 15 residues long. Trimming cost V 6 bases and J 5 bases; bases outside gene matches: 9.

This clonotype appeared a few times. J is TRBJ2-1 and V is TRBV7-8, with D uncertain. Germline CDR1 reads SGHVS; CDR2 reads FQNEAQ. This CDR3 region has 13 residues. Trimming pared 4 bases from V and 6 bases from J, leaving 10 bases between. CDR3 bases: TGTGCCAGCAGCTCCCCGCTTAGCAATGAGCAGTTCTTC. This sequence encodes CASSSPLSNEQFF.

The chain carries TRBV7-8 and TRBJ2-3, with TRBD2 as a possible D gene (6 bases). V lost 1 base and J 1 base, leaving 15 bases between the germline ends. CDR1 SGHVS and CDR2 FQNEAQ come from the germline V gene. The CDR3 has 17 residues. Written as DNA, the CDR3 is TGTGCCAGCAGCTTAGATGTAGGGAGGATCGGCACAGATACGCAGTATTTT. Amino acid sequence: CASSLDVGRIGTDTQYF.

This rearrangement joins TRBV27 to TRBJ2-7, with 9 bases fitting TRBD1. The CDR3 has 15 residues. CDR1 is MNHEY and CDR2 is SMNVEV in the germline V gene (reference sequence). Trimming at V came to 2 bases and at J to 12 bases, leaving 14 bases not matched to a gene. The DNA for the CDR3 is TGTGCCAGCAGTTTAGAGGGGACAGGGCCGGGGAGGCGGTACTTC. This encodes CASSLEGTGPGRRYF.

In its sample, this clonotype was seen once. Here the CDR3 reads CASSDWGEINSPLHF. CDR3 nucleotide sequence: TGTGCCAGCAGTGACTGGGGGGAAATTAATTCACCCCTCCACTTT. The chain uses TRBV6-1 and TRBJ1-6, with TRBD1 as a possible D gene (5 bases). This CDR3 has 15 residues. Germline lookup yields CDR1 MNHNS and CDR2 SASEGT. Trimming left V 3 bases short and J 6 bases short, with 12 bases between.

Ten or more counts support this clonotype. The rearrangement links TRBV20-1 to TRBJ2-5; 10 bases agree with TRBD2. There are 14 residues in the CDR3. The germline V gene has CDR1 DFQATT and CDR2 SNEGSKA (reference sequence). Trimming took 3 bases from V and 0 from J; bases not matched to a gene: 1. The CDR3 sequence: CSARTSGHQETQYF. In DNA, the CDR3 is TGCAGTGCTAGGACTAGCGGGCACCAAGAGACCCAGTACTTC.

The rearrangement uses TRBV19 and TRBJ2-1, with D hard to call. The CDR3 length is 15 residues. V was pared by 3 bases and J by 2 bases, with 11 bases between. Per the germline V gene, CDR1 is LNHDA and CDR2 is SQIVND (reference sequence). CDR3 nucleotides: TGTGCCAGTAGTATGCCTAATGAGCCCTACAATGAGCAGTTCTTC. It yields the protein CASSMPNEPYNEQFF.

V usage is TRBV27 and J usage is TRBJ2-7; 13 positions agree with TRBD2. J was trimmed by 5 bases and V by 4 bases; bases with no gene match: 11. The CDR3 sequence is 17 residues long. Germline V lookup: CDR1 MNHEY, CDR2 SMNVEV (reference sequence). This CDR3 reads CASSSTSGRASKNEQYF. The CDR3 DNA is TGTGCCAGCAGTTCTACTAGCGGGAGGGCATCTAAGAACGAGCAGTACTTC.

This chain uses TRBV11-2 with TRBJ2-1; no definite D call. Trimming took off 5 bases at V and 9 bases at J, with 11 bases between the two ends. The germline V gene has CDR1 SGHAT and CDR2 FQNNGV. The CDR3 contains 12 residues. The CDR3 reads CASSQSRAEQFF. CDR3 DNA sequence: TGTGCCAGCAGCCAATCACGGGCTGAGCAGTTCTTC.

The V and J genes are TRBV7-2 and TRBJ2-5, with TRBD2 identical over 7 bases. CDR1 and CDR2 (germline): SGHTA, FQGNSA. This CDR3 region has 14 residues. J gave up 4 bases and V 5 bases, and 7 bases lay outside the gene matches. The CDR3 nucleotides read TGTGCCAGCAGCCCCGACGGGGGGAGAGAGACCCAGTACTTC. Translation: CASSPDGGRETQYF.

This clonotype occurred many times. The chain has TRBV12-3 or TRBV12-4 and TRBJ2-1; 9 bases are a match to TRBD2. Germline trimming cut 3 bases from V and 9 bases from J; bases unmatched to any gene: 6. The CDR3 sequence is 14 residues long. For the CDR3, the DNA is TGTGCCAGCAGTTTGCTAGCGGGAATGGGTGAGCAGTTCTTC. It codes for CASSLLAGMGEQFF.

The V and J genes are TRBV10-3 and TRBJ1-2, with unresolved D. The CDR3 is made up of 11 amino acids. Germline V gene sequence: CDR1 ENHRY, CDR2 SYGVKD. Trimming left V 3 bases short and J 6 bases short, with 5 bases between. The CDR3 DNA sequence: TGTGCCATCAGTGACAGCGATGGCTACACCTTC. The encoded protein is CAISDSDGYTF.

The table lists this clonotype with many counts. The chain is built from TRBV12-3 or TRBV12-4 and TRBJ1-1; unclear D gene. The V end was cut by 4 bases, the J end by 0 bases, with 9 bases between. This CDR3 is built from 14 residues. CDR3 sequence (DNA): TGTGCCAGCAGTTGGTGGTCAATGAACACTGAAGCTTTCTTT. It translates to CASSWWSMNTEAFF.

This clonotype was counted between two and nine times. The rearrangement links TRBV7-2 to TRBJ2-5, with 8 bases fitting TRBD2. Germline V CDR1 and CDR2: SGHTA, FQGNSA. Unmatched junction bases numbered 8, after V lost 4 bases and J lost 4 bases. This CDR3 contains 15 residues. In nucleotides, the CDR3 is TGTGCCAGCAGCTCCCCTCCGGGAGGGGGAGAGACCCAGTACTTC. Its protein product is CASSSPPGGGETQYF.

The genes are TRBV28 and TRBJ2-7; D could derive from TRBD1 or TRBD2 (5 bases each). V was pared by 7 bases and J by 3 bases, with 19 bases between. The CDR3 sequence is 15 residues long. Per the germline V gene, CDR1 is MDHEN and CDR2 is SYDVKM. This CDR3 is CASTSRKGPHYEQYF. CDR3 nucleotides: TGTGCCAGCACTTCCCGAAAGGGACCACACTACGAGCAGTACTTC.

This chain connects TRBV7-9 to TRBJ1-4; perhaps TRBD1 as D (5 bases). This CDR3 has 13 amino acids. V lost 3 bases to trimming and J lost 7 bases, with 9 bases between them. The germline V gene encodes CDR1 SEHNR and CDR2 FQNEAQ (reference sequence). The CDR3 reads CASSFHQGEKLFF. The CDR3 DNA sequence: TGTGCCAGCAGCTTTCACCAGGGTGAAAAACTGTTTTTT. The full variable domain, completed using reference TRBV7-9 and TRBJ1-4, is DTGVSQNPRHKITKRGQNVTFRCDPISEHNRLYWYRQTLGQGPEFLTYFQNEAQLEKSRLLSDRFSAERPKGSFSTLEIQRTEQGDSAMYLCASSFHQGEKLFFGSGTQLSVL.

This clonotype was counted between two and nine times. The chain couples TRBV2 to TRBJ2-7, with 10 bases fitting TRBD1. The CDR3 consists of 15 residues. Trimming removed 1 base from V and 3 bases from J; junction bases left unmatched: 3. Germline V gene lookup returns CDR1 SNHLY and CDR2 FYNNEI. CDR3 nucleotides: TGTGCCAGCAGTGAAGGGGGGACAGGGGACTACGAGCAGTACTTC. Its translation is CASSEGGTGDYEQYF. Complete variable domain (other parts from reference TRBV2 and TRBJ2-7): EPEVTQTPSHQVTQMGQEVILRCVPISNHLYFYWYRQILGQKVEFLVSFYNNEISEKSEIFDDQFSVERPDGSNFTLKIRSTKLEDSAMYFCASSEGGTGDYEQYFGPGTRLTVT.

This clonotype was found many times. The chain combines TRBV28 with TRBJ1-2, with 9 bases identical to TRBD1. CDR1 is MDHEN and CDR2 is SYDVKM in the germline V gene. The CDR3 has 13 residues. J was trimmed by 5 bases and V by 5 bases; bases with no gene match: 3. The CDR3 nucleotides read TGTGCCAGCAGTGGGGGACAGGGATATGGCTACACCTTC. Encoded protein: CASSGGQGYGYTF.